Sequencing of this T cell receptor (beta chain) was carried out in a study of metastatic and nonmetastatic thyroid tumors. Study summary: Across blood and tumor or nodule tissue, repertoires from malignant and benign thyroid patients were compared with one another.

Original data processing: To classify distant metastasis in papillary thyroid cancer, a model was built from CDR3 differences across clinicopathological groups. TCRdb redid the clone calls on the PCR reads using MiXCR. In this record, the V and J calls reflect TCRdb's handling and not the investigators' own analysis. Here the sample spans about 93,000 clones, 12% being singletons. Findings and limits, study-wide: According to reports, the diversity of TCR beta was significantly higher in malignant thyroid tumors than in benign nodules, and this held in both blood and tumor samples.

This CDR3 spans 13 amino acids. The V gene lost 2 bases and the J gene lost 5 bases, with 8 bases spanning the gap. Germline V gives CDR1 MDHEN, CDR2 SYDVKM. Turning to this clone: Its antigen remains unidentified.

No patient had received any treatment before thyroid surgery. Source material: blood. The TCR sequence derives from a female donor with papillary thyroid cancer or a benign thyroid nodule (not recorded which). Some clones in this sample may be carry-over from other donors' samples. The J gene is TRBJ2-3, the V gene TRBV28, with D perhaps matching TRBD2 (5 bases). The CDR3 coding sequence is TGTGCCAGCAGTTTAGGTGGGAGAGATACGCAGTATTTT. It yields the protein CASSLGGRDTQYF.